These T cell receptor beta chains were read from a single sample in a study of T cell changes during pregnancy in multiple sclerosis. TCRdb's table, derived via immunoSEQ multiplex PCR, lists solely in-frame clones and lacks some. The sample lists 50,000 to 65,000 clones; about 93% were seen once. The sequencing used CD8+ T cells from peripheral blood mononuclear cells, collected in the second trimester of pregnancy. These receptors were obtained from a female donor with multiple sclerosis, enrolled in a pregnancy study. The conserved cysteine and the conserved F or W are not part of the CDR3 here.

TRBJ2-1,TRBV28,ASSFGQGSNEQF
TRBJ1-2,TRBV30,AWSVRGQGVSGYT
TRBJ2-2,TRBV10-1,ASSDPGLAGFNTGELF
TRBJ2-7,TRBV20-1,SARQNYEQY
TRBJ1-2,TRBV27,ASSAGGRGYT
TRBJ2-1,TRBV29-1,YSLNSYNEQF
TRBJ2-5,TRBV15,ATSAKTGGPETQY
TRBJ2-1,TRBV27,ASSLGVAPYNEQF
TRBJ1-1,TRBV27,ASSFGTGSMSTEAF
TRBJ1-4,TRBV5-5,ASSLSSKIRGEKLF
TRBJ2-1,TRBV29-1,SVEALPGQYNEQF
TRBJ1-3,TRBV5-6,ASSPGEWGNTIY
TRBJ2-7,TRBV7-9,ASSLGQGESYEQY
TRBJ1-4,TRBV7-9,ASSTDSYEKLF
TRBJ1-1,TRBV29-1,SVLRHTPNAEAF
TRBJ1-1,TRBV28,ASSIKQGGNTEAF
TRBJ1-2,TRBV7-9,ASSLGKMTANYGYT
TRBJ2-3,TRBV2,ASPSGTDTQY
TRBJ2-4,TRBV19,ASSVRGENIQY
TRBJ1-1,TRBV27,ASSLIVPGDTEAF
TRBJ2-1,TRBV7-9,ASSLADGAGGPWAYEQF